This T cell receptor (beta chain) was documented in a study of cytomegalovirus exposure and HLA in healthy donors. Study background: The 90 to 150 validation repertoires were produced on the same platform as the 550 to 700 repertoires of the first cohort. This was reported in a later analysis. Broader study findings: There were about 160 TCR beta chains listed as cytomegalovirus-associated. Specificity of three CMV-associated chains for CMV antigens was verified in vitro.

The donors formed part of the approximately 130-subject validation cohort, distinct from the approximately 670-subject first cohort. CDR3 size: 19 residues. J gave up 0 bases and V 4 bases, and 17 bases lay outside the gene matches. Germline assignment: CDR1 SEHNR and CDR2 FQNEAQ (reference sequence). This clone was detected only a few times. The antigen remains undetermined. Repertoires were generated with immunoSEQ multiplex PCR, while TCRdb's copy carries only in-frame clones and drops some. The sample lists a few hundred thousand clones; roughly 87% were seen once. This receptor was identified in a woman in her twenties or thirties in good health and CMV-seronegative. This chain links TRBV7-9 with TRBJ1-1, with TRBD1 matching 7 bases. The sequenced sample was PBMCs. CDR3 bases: TGTGCCAGCAGCTACCCAAGGCTTGGGACAGTACGAATGAACACTGAAGCTTTCTTT. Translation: CASSYPRLGTVRMNTEAFF. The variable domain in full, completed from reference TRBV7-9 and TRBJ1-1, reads DTGVSQNPRHKITKRGQNVTFRCDPISEHNRLYWYRQTLGQGPEFLTYFQNEAQLEKSRLLSDRFSAERPKGSFSTLEIQRTEQGDSAMYLCASSYPRLGTVRMNTEAFFGQGTRLTVV.